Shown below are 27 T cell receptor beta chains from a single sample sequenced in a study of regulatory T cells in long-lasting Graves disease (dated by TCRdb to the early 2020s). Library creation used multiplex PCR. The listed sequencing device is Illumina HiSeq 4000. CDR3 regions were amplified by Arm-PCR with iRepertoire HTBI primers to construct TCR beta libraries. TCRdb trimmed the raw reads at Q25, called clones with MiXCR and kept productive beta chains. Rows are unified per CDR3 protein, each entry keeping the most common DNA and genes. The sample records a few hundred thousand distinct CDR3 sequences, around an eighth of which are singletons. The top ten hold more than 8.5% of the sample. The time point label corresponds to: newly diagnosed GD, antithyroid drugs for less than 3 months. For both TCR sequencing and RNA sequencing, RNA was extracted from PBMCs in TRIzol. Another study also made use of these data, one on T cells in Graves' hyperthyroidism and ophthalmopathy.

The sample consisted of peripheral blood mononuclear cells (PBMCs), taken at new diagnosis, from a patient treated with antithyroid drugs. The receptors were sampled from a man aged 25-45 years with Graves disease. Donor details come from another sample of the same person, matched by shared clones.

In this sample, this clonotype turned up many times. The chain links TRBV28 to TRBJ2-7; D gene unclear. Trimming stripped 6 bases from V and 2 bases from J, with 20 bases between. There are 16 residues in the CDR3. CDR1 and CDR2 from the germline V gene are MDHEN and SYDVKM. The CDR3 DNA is TGTGCCAGCAGCTCCCCCTTGGGCGGCCGTACCTACGAGCAGTACTTC. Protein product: CASSSPLGGRTYEQYF.

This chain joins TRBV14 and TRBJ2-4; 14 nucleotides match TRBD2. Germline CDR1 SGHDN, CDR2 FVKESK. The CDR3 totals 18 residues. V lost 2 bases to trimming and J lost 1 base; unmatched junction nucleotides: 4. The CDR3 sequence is CASSQTTSGRAAKNIQYF. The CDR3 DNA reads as TGTGCCAGCAGCCAAACGACTAGCGGGAGGGCCGCCAAAAACATTCAGTACTTC.

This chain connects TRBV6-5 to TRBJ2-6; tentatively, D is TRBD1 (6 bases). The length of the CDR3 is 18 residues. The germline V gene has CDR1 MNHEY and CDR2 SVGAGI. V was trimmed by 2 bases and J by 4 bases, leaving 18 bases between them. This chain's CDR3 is CASSYGGTVMPGANVLTF. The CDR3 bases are TGTGCCAGCAGTTACGGGGGCACTGTAATGCCCGGGGCCAACGTCCTGACTTTC.

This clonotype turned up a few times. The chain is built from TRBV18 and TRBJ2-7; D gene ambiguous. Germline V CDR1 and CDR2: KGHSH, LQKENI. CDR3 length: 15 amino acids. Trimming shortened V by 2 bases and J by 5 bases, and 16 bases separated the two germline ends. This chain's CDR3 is CASSPGIGMVDEQYF. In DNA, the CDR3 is TGTGCCAGCTCACCAGGGATTGGGATGGTCGACGAGCAGTACTTC. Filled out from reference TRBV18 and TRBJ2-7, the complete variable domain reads NAGVMQNPRHLVRRRGQEARLRCSPMKGHSHVYWYRQLPEEGLKFMVYLQKENIIDESGMPKERFSAEFPKEGPSILRIQQVVRGDSAAYFCASSPGIGMVDEQYFGPGTRLTVT.

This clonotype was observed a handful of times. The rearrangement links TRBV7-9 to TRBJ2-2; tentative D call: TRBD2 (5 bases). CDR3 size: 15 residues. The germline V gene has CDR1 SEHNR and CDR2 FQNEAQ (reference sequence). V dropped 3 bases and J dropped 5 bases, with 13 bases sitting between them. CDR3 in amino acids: CASSFRIPGTGELFF. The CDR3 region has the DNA TGTGCCAGCAGCTTTCGGATTCCGGGGACCGGGGAGCTGTTTTTT. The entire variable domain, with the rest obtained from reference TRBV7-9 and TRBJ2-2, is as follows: DTGVSQNPRHKITKRGQNVTFRCDPISEHNRLYWYRQTLGQGPEFLTYFQNEAQLEKSRLLSDRFSAERPKGSFSTLEIQRTEQGDSAMYLCASSFRIPGTGELFFGEGSRLTVL.

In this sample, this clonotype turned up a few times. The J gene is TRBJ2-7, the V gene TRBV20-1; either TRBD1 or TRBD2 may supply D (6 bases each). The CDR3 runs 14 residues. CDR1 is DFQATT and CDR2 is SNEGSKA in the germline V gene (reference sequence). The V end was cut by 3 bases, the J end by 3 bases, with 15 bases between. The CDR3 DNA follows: TGCAGTGCTAGCATGGGGGGCCCTCTCTACGAGCAGTACTTC. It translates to CSASMGGPLYEQYF.

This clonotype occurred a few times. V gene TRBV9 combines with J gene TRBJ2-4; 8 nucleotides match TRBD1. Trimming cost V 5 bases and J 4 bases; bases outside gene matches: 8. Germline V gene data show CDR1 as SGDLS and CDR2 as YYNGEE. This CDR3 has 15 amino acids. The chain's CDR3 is CASSPGQVKKNIQYF. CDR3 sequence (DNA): TGTGCCAGCAGTCCGGGACAGGTAAAAAAAAACATTCAGTACTTC.

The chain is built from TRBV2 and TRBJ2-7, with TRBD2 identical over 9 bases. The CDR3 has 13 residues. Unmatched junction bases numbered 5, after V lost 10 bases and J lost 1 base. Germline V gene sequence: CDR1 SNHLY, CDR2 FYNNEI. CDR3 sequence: CAIETSGSYEQYF. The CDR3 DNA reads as TGTGCCATCGAGACTAGCGGATCCTACGAGCAGTACTTC.

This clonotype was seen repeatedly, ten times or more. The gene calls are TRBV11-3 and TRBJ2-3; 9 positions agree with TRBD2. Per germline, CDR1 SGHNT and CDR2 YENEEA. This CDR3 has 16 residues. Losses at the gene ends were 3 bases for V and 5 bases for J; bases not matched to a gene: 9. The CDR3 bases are TGTGCCAGCAGCTTGGGCACGCGGGAGGGCCTAGATACGCAGTATTTT. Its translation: CASSLGTREGLDTQYF.

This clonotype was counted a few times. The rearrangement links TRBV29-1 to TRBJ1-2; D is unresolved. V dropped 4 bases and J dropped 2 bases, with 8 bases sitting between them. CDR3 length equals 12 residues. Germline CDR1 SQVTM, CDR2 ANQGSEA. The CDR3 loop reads CSVASINYGYTF. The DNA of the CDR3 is TGCAGCGTTGCTTCCATCAACTATGGCTACACCTTC.

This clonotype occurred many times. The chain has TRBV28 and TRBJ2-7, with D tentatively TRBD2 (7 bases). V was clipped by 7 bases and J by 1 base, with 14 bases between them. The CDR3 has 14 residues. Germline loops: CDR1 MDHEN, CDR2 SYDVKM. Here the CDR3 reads CASIGRGGSYEQYF. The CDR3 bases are TGTGCCAGCATTGGGAGGGGGGGATCCTACGAGCAGTACTTC.

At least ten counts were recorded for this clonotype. The CDR3 sequence: CASRSGVRAEQYF. In DNA form, the CDR3 reads TGTGCCAGCCGGTCCGGGGTCCGCGCCGAGCAGTACTTC. This rearrangement joins TRBV12-3 or TRBV12-4 to TRBJ2-7; perhaps TRBD2 as D (5 bases). The CDR3 has 13 amino acids. V was shortened by 8 bases and J by 6 bases, with 17 bases between the two germline ends.

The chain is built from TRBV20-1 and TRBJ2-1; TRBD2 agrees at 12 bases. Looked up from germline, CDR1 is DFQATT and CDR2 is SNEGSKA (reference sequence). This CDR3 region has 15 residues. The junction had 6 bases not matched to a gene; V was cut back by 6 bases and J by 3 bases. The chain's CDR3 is CSAKATSGGYNEQFF. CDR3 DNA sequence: TGCAGTGCAAAGGCGACTAGCGGGGGCTACAATGAGCAGTTCTTC.

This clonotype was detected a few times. The CDR3 sequence is CASSLLASFYEQYF. The CDR3 DNA follows: TGTGCCAGCAGTTTATTAGCCAGCTTCTACGAGCAGTACTTC. The chain couples TRBV27 to TRBJ2-7; D ambiguous. V lost 1 base and J lost 3, with 10 bases in between. Germline values: CDR1 MNHEY, CDR2 SMNVEV (reference sequence). This CDR3 is built from 14 residues.

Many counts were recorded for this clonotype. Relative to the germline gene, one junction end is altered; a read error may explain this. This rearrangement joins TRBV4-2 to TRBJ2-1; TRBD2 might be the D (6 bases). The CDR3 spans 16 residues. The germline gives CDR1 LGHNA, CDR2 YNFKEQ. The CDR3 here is CASSQGVRDSDNEQFF. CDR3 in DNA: TGTGCCAGCAGCCAAGGAGTCAGGGACTCCGACAATGAGCAGTTCTTC.

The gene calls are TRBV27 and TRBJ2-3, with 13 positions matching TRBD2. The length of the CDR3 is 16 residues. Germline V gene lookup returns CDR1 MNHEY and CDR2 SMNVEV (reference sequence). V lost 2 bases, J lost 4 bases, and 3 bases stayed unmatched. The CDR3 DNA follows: TGTGCCAGCAGTTTAGCGGGACTAGCGGGACCAGATACGCAGTATTTT. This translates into CASSLAGLAGPDTQYF.

CDR3 nucleotide sequence: TGTGCCAGCAGCTTAGGGGCCGGACAGGGAAAGAGCGCGGCTTTCTTT. This gives the protein CASSLGAGQGKSAAFF. The chain recombines TRBV13 with TRBJ1-1, with 8 bases matching TRBD1. CDR3 length: 16 amino acids. Germline CDR1 is PRHDT and CDR2 is FYEKMQ (reference sequence). Unmatched junction bases numbered 14, after V lost 0 bases and J lost 11 bases. The whole variable domain, filled in from reference TRBV13 and TRBJ1-1, reads AAGVIQSPRHLIKEKRETATLKCYPIPRHDTVYWYQQGPGQDPQFLISFYEKMQSDKGSIPDRFSAQQFSDYHSELNMSSLELGDSALYFCASSLGAGQGKSAAFFGQGTRLTVV.

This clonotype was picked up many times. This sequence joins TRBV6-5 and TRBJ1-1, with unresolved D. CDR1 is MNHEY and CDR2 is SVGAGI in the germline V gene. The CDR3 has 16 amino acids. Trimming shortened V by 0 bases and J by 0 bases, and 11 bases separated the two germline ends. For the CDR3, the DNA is TGTGCCAGCAGTTACTCGAACCTTCTCGTGAACACTGAAGCTTTCTTT. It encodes CASSYSNLLVNTEAFF.

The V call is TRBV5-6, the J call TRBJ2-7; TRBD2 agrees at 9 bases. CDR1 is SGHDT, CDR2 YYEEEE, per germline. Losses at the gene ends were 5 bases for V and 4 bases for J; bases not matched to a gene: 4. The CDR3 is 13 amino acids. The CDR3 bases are TGTGCCAGCAGAAGGCTAGCGGGGTACGAGCAGTACTTC. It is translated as CASRRLAGYEQYF.

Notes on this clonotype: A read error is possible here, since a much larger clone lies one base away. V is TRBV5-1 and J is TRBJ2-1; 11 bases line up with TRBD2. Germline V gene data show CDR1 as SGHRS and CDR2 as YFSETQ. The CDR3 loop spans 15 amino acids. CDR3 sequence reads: CASSPGTSGHNERFF. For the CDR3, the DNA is TGCGCCAGCAGCCCAGGGACTAGCGGTCACAATGAGCGGTTCTTC.

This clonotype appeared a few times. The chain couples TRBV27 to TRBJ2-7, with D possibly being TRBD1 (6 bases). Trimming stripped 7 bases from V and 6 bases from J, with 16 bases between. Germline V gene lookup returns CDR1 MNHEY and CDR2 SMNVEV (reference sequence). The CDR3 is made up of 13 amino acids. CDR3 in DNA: TGTGCCAGCAAGAGAATAGCAGGGGCCGAGCAGTACTTC. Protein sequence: CASKRIAGAEQYF.

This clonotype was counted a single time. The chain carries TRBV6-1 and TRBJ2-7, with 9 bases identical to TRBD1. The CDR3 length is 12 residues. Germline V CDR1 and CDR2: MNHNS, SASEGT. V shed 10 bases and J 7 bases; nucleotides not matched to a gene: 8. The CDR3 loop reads CAIRQGGNEQYF. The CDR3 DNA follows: TGTGCCATACGACAGGGGGGGAATGAGCAGTACTTC.

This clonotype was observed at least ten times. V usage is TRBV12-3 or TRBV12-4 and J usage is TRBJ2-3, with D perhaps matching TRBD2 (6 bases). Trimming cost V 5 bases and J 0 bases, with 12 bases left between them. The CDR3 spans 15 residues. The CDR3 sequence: CASSQGLISTDTQYF. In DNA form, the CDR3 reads TGTGCCAGCAGTCAAGGACTAATAAGCACAGATACGCAGTATTTT.

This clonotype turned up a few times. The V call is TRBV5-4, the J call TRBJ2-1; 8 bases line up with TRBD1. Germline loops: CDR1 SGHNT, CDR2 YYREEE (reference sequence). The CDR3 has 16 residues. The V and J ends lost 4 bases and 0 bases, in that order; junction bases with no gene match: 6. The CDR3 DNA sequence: TGTGCCAGCAGCCCGGCGGACAGGGACTCCTACAATGAGCAGTTCTTC. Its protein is CASSPADRDSYNEQFF.

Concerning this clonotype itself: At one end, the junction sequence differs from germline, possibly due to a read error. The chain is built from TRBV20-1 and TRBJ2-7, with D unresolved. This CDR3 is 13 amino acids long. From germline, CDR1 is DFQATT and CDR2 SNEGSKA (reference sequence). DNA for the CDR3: TGCAGTGTGCTGGTCCCCTCCTCCTACGAGCAGCACTTC. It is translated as CSVLVPSSYEQHF.

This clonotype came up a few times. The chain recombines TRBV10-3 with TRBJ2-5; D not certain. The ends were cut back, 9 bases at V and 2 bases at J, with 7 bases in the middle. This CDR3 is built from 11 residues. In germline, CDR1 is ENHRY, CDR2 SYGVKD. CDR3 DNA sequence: TGTGCCATTGGGCGGCAAGAGACCCAGTACTTC. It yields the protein CAIGRQETQYF.

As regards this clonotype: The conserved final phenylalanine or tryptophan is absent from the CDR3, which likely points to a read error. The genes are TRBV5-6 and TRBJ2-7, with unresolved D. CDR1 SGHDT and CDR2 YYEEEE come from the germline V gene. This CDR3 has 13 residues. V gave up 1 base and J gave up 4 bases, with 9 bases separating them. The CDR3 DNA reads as TGTGCCAGCAGCTTGCAGATAAGTTACGAGCAGTACTCC. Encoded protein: CASSLQISYEQYS.